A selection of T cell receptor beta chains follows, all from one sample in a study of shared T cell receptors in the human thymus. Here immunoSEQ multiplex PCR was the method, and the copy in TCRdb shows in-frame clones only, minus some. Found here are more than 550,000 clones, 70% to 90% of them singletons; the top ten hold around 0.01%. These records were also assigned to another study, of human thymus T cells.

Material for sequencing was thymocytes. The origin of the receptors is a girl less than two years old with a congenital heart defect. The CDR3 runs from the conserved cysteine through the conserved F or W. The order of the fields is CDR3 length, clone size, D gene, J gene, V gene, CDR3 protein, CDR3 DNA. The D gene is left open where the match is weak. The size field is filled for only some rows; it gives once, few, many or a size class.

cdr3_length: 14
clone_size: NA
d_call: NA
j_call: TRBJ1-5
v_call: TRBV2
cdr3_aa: CASSDFSGNQPQHF
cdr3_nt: TGTGCCAGCAGTGATTTTTCGGGCAATCAGCCCCAGCATTTT

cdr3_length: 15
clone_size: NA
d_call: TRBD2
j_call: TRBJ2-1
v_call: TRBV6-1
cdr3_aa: CASSEVVAGGNEQFF
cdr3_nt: TGTGCCAGCAGTGAAGTAGTAGCGGGGGGCAATGAGCAGTTCTTC

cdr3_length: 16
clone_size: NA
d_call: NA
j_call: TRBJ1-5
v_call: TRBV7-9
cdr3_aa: CASSLASAGGGQPQHF
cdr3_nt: TGTGCCAGCAGCTTAGCGAGCGCGGGGGGCGGTCAGCCCCAGCATTTT

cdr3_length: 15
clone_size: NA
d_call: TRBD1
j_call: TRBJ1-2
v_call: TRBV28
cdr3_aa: CASSTKGQSIYGYTF
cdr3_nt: TGTGCCAGCAGTACGAAGGGACAGTCAATCTATGGCTACACCTTC

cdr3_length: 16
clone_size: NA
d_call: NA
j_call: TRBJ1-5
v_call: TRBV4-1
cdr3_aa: CASSALVGDSNQPQHF
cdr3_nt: TGCGCCAGCAGCGCCTTAGTAGGAGATAGCAATCAGCCCCAGCATTTT

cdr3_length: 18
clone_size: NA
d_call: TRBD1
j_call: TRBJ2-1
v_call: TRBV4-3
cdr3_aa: CASSPPRGEDRGDNEQFF
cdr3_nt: TGCGCCAGCAGTCCTCCGAGGGGGGAGGACAGGGGTGACAATGAGCAGTTCTTC

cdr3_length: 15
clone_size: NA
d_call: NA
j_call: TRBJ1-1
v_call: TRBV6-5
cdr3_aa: CASTPNTGYNTEAFF
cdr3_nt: TGTGCCAGCACCCCCAATACAGGGTACAACACTGAAGCTTTCTTT

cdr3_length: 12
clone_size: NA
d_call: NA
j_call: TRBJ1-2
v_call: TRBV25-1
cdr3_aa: CASSGVAGGYTF
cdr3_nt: TGTGCCAGCAGTGGGGTGGCGGGTGGCTACACCTTC

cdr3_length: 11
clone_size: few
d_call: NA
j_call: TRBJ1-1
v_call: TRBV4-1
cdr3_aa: CASSQDLEAFF
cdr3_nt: TGCGCCAGCAGCCAAGATTTGGAGGCTTTCTTT

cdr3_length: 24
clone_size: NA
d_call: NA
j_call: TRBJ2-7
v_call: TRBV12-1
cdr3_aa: CASSFALVKNKGSGRGRESYEQYF
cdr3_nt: TGTGCCAGCAGCTTTGCGCTCGTAAAGAACAAGGGGTCCGGGCGGGGGCGCGAGTCCTACGAGCAGTACTTC

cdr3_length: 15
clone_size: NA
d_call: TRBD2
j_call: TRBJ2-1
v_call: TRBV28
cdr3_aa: CASSLSVAGGNEQFF
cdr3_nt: TGTGCCAGCAGTTTAAGCGTAGCGGGGGGGAATGAGCAGTTCTTC

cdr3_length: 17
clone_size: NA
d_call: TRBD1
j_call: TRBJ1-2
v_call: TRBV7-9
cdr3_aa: CASSFGQGGGLSYGYTF
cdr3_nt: TGTGCCAGCAGCTTCGGACAGGGAGGGGGGCTTTCTTATGGCTACACCTTC

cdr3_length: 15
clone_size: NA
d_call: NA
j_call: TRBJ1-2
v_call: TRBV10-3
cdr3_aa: CAISDYQEATYGYTF
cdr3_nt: TGTGCCATCAGTGATTATCAGGAGGCAACCTATGGCTACACCTTC

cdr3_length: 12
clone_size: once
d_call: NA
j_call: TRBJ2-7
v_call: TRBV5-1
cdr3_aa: CASSFTPYEQYF
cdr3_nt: TGCGCCAGCAGCTTCACACCATACGAGCAGTACTTC

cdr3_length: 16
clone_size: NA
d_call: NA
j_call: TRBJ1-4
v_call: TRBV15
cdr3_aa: CATSREGRGGREKLFF
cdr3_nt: TGTGCCACCAGCAGAGAGGGAAGGGGCGGAAGAGAAAAACTGTTTTTT